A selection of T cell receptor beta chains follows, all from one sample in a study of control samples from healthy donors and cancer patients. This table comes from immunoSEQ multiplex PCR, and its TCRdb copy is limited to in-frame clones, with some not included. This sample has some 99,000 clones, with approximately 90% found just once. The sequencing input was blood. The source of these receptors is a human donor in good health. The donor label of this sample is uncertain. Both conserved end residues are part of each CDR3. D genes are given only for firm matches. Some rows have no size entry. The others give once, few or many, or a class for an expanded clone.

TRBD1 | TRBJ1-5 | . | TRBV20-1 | TGCAGTGCTGACGGAGGGGGCACGAGGCATTTT | CSADGGGTRHF
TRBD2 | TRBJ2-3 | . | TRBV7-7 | TGTGCCAGCAGCTTAGGCCTAGCGGGGATTGGGAACACAGATACGCAGTATTTT | CASSLGLAGIGNTDTQYF
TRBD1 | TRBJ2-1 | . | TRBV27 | TGTGCCAGCAGCCTCGCAGGACAGGGGTACAATGAGCAGTTCTTC | CASSLAGQGYNEQFF
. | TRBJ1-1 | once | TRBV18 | TGTGCCAGCTCACCGGATCAGGGTGCTCAGGAAGCTTTCTTT | CASSPDQGAQEAFF
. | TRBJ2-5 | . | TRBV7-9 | TGTGCCAGCAGCCCCCGGACAGCCGAGCGAACCCAGTACTTC | CASSPRTAERTQYF
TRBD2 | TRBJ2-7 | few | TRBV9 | TGTGCCAGCAGCGTATCCACTAGCGGGGCCTACGAGCAGTACTTC | CASSVSTSGAYEQYF
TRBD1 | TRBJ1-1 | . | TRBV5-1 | TGCGCCAGCAGCCAGGACAGGTTAGCGGCTTTCTTT | CASSQDRLAAFF
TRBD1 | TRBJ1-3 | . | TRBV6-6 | TGTGCCAGCAGTTACTCTCCGGGACAGGGGGAAAACACCATATATTTT | CASSYSPGQGENTIYF
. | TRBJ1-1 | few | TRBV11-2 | TGTGCCAGCAGCTTAGAGGCACAAACGAACACTGAAGCTTTCTTT | CASSLEAQTNTEAFF
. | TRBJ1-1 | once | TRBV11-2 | TGTGCCAGCAGCTCCTCGACAGGTTTAATCACTGAAGCTTTCTTT | CASSSSTGLITEAFF
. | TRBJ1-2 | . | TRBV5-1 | TGCGCCAGCCGACGACAGATCCCTGCGGGCTACACCTTC | CASRRQIPAGYTF
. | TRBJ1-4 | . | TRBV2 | TGTGCCAGCGGCGCAAGGGCAACTAATGAAAAACTGTTTTTT | CASGARATNEKLFF
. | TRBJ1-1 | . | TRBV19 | TGTGCCAGTAGTCTAGGGGTGGGCACTGAAGCTTTCTTT | CASSLGVGTEAFF
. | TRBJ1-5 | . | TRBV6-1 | TGTGCCAGCAGTGAATATACGTTGAGGGGACTAGGTCAGCCCCAGCATTTT | CASSEYTLRGLGQPQHF
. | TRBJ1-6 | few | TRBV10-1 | TGCGCCAGCAGTGACCGAGGTGCTTCACCCCTCCACTTT | CASSDRGASPLHF
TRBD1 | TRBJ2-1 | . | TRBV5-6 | TGTGCCAGCAGCTTGGCCGAGGGGGCCTCCTACAATGAGCAGTTCTTC | CASSLAEGASYNEQFF
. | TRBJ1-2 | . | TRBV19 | TGTGCCAGTAGTCGTGGGGCCGAGTCCTATGGCTACACCTTC | CASSRGAESYGYTF
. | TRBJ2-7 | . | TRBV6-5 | TGTGCCAGCAGTTACTCTCCGACTACCGACTACGAGCAGTACTTC | CASSYSPTTDYEQYF
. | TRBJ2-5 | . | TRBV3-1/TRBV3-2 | TGTGCCAGCAGCCTGACTGAGAGGGCGGAGACCCAGTACTTC | CASSLTERAETQYF
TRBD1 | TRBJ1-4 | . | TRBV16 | TGTGCCAGCAGCCAGTCGGGGACAGGGATAAATGAAAAACTGTTTTTT | CASSQSGTGINEKLFF
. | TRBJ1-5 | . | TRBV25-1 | TGTGCCAGCAGTAGCTATGACAGCGATCAGCCCCAGCATTTT | CASSSYDSDQPQHF
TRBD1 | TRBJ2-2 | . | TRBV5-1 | TGCGCCAGCAGCAGGGGACAGGGGGACACCGGGGAGCTGTTTTTT | CASSRGQGDTGELFF
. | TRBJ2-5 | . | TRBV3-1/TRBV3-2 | TGTGCCAGCAGCCACAGGCAGGGACAAGAGACCCAGTACTTC | CASSHRQGQETQYF
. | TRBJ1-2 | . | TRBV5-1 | TGCGCCAGCAGCTTGGAGGGGCTCGGGGGGGACTATGGCTACACCTTC | CASSLEGLGGDYGYTF
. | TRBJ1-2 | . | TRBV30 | TGTGCCTGGAGTGTATCCGGCTACTATGGCTACACCTTC | CAWSVSGYYGYTF
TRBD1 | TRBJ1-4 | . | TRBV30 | TGTGCCTGGTGGGACAGGAGATCAACTAATGAAAAACTGTTTTTT | CAWWDRRSTNEKLFF
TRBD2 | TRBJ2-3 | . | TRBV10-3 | TGTGCCATCAGTGATCAGACTAGCGGGGCCCCAGATACGCAGTATTTT | CAISDQTSGAPDTQYF
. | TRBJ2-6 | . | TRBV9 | TGTGCCAGCAGCGGGGGTACTGGGGCCAACGTCCTGACTTTC | CASSGGTGANVLTF
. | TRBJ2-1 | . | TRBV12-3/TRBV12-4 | TGTGCCAGCTGGAGACAGAGTTTCAATGAGCAGTTCTTC | CASWRQSFNEQFF
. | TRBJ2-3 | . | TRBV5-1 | TGCGCCAGCAGCTTGCGGACAGATACGCAGTATTTT | CASSLRTDTQYF
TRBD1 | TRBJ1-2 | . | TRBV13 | TGTGCCAGCAGCCCAGCCCGGGGACAGCTGTATGGCTACACCTTC | CASSPARGQLYGYTF
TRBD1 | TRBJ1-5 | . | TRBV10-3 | TGTGCCATCAGTGCGGACAGGGGATTTCAGCCCCAGCATTTT | CAISADRGFQPQHF
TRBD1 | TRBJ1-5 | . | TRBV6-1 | TGTGCCAGCAGTGAATGGACAGGGGGTCACCAGCCCCAGCATTTT | CASSEWTGGHQPQHF
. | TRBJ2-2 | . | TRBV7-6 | TGTGCCAGCACCCCTTGGGGAGCGAACACCGGGGAGCTGTTTTTT | CASTPWGANTGELFF
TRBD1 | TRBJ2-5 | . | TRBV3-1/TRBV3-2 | TGTGCCAGCAGCAGGAGAGGGGGCGGCGAGACCCAGTACTTC | CASSRRGGGETQYF
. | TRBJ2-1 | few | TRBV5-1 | TGCGCCAGCAGCCTATCTGGAGGGGGCACCTACAATGAGCAGTTCTTC | CASSLSGGGTYNEQFF
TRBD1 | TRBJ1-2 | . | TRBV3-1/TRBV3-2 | TGTGCCAGCAGCCAAGCTGGAGGGGGCGTGAGAGCTGGCTACACCTTC | CASSQAGGGVRAGYTF
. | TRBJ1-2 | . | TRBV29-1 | TGCAGCGTCGCCCTGGGTCTCCAGGACGAGGGCTACACCTTC | CSVALGLQDEGYTF
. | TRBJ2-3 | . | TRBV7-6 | TGTGCCAGCAGCCCCCTAGGGGGCGGGGGGTTAGGAGATACGCAGTATTTT | CASSPLGGGGLGDTQYF
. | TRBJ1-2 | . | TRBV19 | TGTGCCTCTACCCCAGACCCCAGGGCGCTTACCTCCTATGGCTACACCTTC | CASTPDPRALTSYGYTF
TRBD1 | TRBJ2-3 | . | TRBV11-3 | TGTGCCAGCAGCCTGCGGACAGGTTCCGCAGATACGCAGTATTTT | CASSLRTGSADTQYF
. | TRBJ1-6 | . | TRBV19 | TGTGCCAGTAGGCCGCGGACAGCCTACTATAATTCACCCCTCCACTTT | CASRPRTAYYNSPLHF
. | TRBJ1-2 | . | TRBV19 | TGTGCCAGTAGTATCCGGGACCCCTATGGCTACACCTTC | CASSIRDPYGYTF